This TCR beta chain derives from a study of CD8+ T cells in alopecia areata. Stated treatment: oral pan-JAK inhibitor, 5-10 mg twice daily. Separation by sorting yielded CD4+ and CD8+ T cells from PBMCs. Trimming removed 8 bases from V and 0 bases from J; junction bases left unmatched: 9. This CDR3 has 15 amino acids. CDR1 SNHLY and CDR2 FYNNEI come from the germline V gene. After isolation, RNA underwent reverse transcription to generate cDNA as the sequencing template. Clones were read by immunoSEQ multiplex PCR, and TCRdb kept only the in-frame ones, dropping some. The sample shows 250,000 to 350,000 clones, 60% of them seen only once.

The material was CD4+ T cells sorted from blood, obtained at roughly week 53, from a patient treated with tofacitinib. The gene calls are TRBV2 and TRBJ2-7; 8 bases are a match to TRBD2. The sequence was obtained from a human donor with alopecia areata. Written as DNA, the CDR3 is TGTGCCAGCCTCGGGGGGGACTCGGGCTCCTACGAGCAGTACTTC. Translated: CASLGGDSGSYEQYF.